The entry below gives a single T cell receptor beta chain sequence along with its context. Its binding antigen is unknown. No clone much larger than this one lies a single base away; base qualities are absent. Sequencing was carried out with an Illumina HiSeq 2500. Quantitative 5'-RACE with molecular barcodes was the method used to prepare the TCR beta libraries. The original methods were these. To identify disease-linked TCR variants, a new computational method was used, one built on a probabilistic model of VDJ rearrangement. TCRdb applied fastp at Q25 and MiXCR to the public reads, then kept only in-frame beta chains. Each CDR3 protein appears once, grouped with its most common genes and DNA. The V and J calls follow TCRdb's processing rather than the paper's. This sample comprises around 320,000 distinct CDR3 sequences, about a fifth of them detected only once. Approximately 3.7% of the sample belongs to the ten largest clones.

The data derive from a study of CD8 T cells in ankylosing spondylitis (dated by TCRdb to about 2017). With regard to the full study: The study profiled T cell receptor beta repertoires in healthy donors and ankylosing spondylitis patients to find disease-linked TCR variants. In total, the full study cohort was made up of 108 healthy donors and 20 to 25 ankylosing spondylitis patients. Peripheral blood was sampled, and synovial fluid was additionally collected from ankylosing spondylitis patients.

CDR1 MNHNS and CDR2 SASEGT were looked up in the germline V gene. V lost 7 bases and J lost 0 bases; the stretch between them is 16 bases long. The CDR3 sequence holds 16 residues, the cysteine and phenylalanine included. Only CDR3 DNA remains: 48 bases, in frame from the first base. What the study reported, not specific to this receptor: The disease-linked clones showed a CD8+ phenotype and occurred at relatively low frequencies in peripheral blood. A TCR beta motif made up of several highly homologous amino acid variants appeared to be characteristic of blood from ankylosing spondylitis patients. Some TCR beta motif variants had previously been reported in synovial fluid and blood of reactive arthritis patients, which suggested common disease-initiation mechanisms. Significant enrichment of the disease-linked clones was reported in matched synovial fluid samples from ankylosing spondylitis patients.

The sequenced material came from blood, either unsorted or a sorted T cell fraction (not recorded which). The sequence was collected from a female donor with ankylosing spondylitis or in good health (not recorded which). The rearranged chain carries TRBV6-1 and TRBJ1-5, with an unclear D gene assignment. Here is the DNA: TGTGCCAGCACCCCCGCGGCCCCTTATAGCAATCAGCCCCAGCATTTT. Its protein product is CASTPAAPYSNQPQHF.